This T cell receptor beta chain emerged from a study of cytomegalovirus exposure and HLA in healthy donors. The CDR3 consists of 14 residues. With 6 bases removed from V and 2 bases from J, the gap between germline ends came to 12 bases. CDR1 is LNHDA, CDR2 SQIVND, per germline (reference sequence). Profiling relied on immunoSEQ multiplex PCR, and the TCRdb table lists in-frame clones only, not all of them. This table holds over 50,000 clones, about 95% found once. This chain uses TRBV19 with TRBJ2-3; perhaps TRBD2 as D (5 bases). The receptor was isolated from a woman between 18 and 29 years old in good health and CMV-seronegative. Sequences were obtained from PBMCs. The CDR3 region has the DNA TGTGCCAGTAGGCGGGCTTCGGTCACAGATACGCAGTATTTT. As protein: CASRRASVTDTQYF. Looking up the rest from reference TRBV19 and TRBJ2-3 gives the full variable domain: DGGITQSPKYLFRKEGQNVTLSCEQNLNHDAMYWYRQDPGQGLRLIYYSQIVNDFQKGDIAEGYSVSREKKESFPLTVTSAQKNPTAFYLCASRRASVTDTQYFGPGTRLTVL.